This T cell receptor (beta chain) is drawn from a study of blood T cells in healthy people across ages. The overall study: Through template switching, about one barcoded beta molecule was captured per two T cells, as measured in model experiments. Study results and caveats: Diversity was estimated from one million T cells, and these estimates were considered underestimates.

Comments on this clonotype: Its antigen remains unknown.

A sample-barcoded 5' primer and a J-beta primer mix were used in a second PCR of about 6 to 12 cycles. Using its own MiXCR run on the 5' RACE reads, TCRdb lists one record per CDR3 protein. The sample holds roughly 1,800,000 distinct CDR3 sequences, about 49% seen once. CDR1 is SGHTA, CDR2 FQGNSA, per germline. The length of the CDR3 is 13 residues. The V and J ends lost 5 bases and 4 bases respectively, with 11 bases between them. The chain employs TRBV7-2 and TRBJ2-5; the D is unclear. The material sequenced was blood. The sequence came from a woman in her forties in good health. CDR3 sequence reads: CASSRNYGETQYF. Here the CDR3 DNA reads TGTGCCAGCAGCCGAAATTACGGAGAGACCCAGTACTTC.